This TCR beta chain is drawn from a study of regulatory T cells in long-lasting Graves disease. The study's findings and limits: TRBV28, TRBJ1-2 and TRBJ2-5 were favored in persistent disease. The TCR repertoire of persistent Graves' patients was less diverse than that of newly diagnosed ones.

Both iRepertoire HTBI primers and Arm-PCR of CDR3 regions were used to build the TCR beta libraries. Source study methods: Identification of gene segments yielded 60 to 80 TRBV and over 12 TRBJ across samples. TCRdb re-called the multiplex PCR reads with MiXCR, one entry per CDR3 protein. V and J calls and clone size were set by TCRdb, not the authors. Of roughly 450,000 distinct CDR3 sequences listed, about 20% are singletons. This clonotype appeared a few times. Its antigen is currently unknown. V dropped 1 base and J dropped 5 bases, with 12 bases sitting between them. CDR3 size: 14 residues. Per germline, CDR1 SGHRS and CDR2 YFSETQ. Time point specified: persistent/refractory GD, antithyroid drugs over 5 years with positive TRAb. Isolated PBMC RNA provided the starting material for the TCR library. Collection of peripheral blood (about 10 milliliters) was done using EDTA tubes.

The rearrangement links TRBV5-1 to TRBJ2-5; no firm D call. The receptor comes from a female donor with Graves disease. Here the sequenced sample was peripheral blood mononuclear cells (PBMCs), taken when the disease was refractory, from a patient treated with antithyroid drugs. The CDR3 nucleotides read TGCGCCAGCAGCTTGTTTCAGCTTGTCGAGACCCAGTACTTC. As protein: CASSLFQLVETQYF.